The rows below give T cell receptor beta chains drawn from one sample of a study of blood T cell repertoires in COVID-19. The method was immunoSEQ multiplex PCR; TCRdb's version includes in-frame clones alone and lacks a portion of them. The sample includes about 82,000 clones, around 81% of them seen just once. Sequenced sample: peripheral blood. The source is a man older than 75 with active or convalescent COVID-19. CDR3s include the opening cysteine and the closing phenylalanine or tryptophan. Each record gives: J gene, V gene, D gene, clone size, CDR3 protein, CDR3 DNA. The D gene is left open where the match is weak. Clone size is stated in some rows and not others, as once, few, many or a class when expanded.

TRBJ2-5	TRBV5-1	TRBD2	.	CASRRGGTETQYF	TGCGCCAGCAGGCGGGGGGGCACAGAGACCCAGTACTTC
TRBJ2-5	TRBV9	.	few	CASTPGLEGGETQYF	TGTGCCAGCACCCCAGGGTTAGAGGGGGGGGAGACCCAGTACTTC
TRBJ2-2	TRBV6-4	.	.	CASSATGSTEELFF	TGTGCCAGCAGTGCGACAGGCTCCACCGAGGAGCTGTTTTTT
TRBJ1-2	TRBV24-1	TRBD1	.	CATSSGQLANYGYTF	TGTGCCACCAGTTCGGGACAGCTAGCTAACTATGGCTACACCTTC
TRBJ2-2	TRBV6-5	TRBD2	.	CASTQRGGLTGELFF	TGTGCCAGCACCCAGCGGGGGGGTTTAACCGGGGAGCTGTTTTTT
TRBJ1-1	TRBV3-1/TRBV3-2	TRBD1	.	CASTTAGTAERTEAFF	TGTGCCAGCACCACCGCCGGGACAGCAGAACGCACTGAAGCTTTCTTT
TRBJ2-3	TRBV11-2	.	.	CASSLGPSTDTQYF	TGTGCCAGCAGCTTGGGGCCCAGCACAGATACGCAGTATTTT
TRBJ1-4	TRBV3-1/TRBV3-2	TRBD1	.	CASSRGTGGEKLFF	TGTGCCAGCAGCCGCGGGACAGGCGGAGAAAAACTGTTTTTT
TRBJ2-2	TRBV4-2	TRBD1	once	CASSQGTGGRVTGELFF	TGTGCCAGCAGCCAGGGGACAGGGGGTCGGGTCACCGGGGAGCTGTTTTTT
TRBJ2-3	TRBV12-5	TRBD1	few	CASGHGQGADTQYF	TGTGCTAGTGGCCACGGACAGGGGGCAGATACGCAGTATTTT
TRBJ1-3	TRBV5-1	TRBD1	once	CASRTGPRNTIYF	TGCGCCAGTCGGACAGGTCCACGAAACACCATATATTTT
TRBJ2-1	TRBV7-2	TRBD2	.	CASSFFYSGGAGEQFF	TGTGCCAGCAGCTTCTTCTATAGCGGGGGGGCCGGTGAGCAGTTCTTC
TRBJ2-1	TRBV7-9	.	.	CASSPGGKQFF	TGTGCCAGCAGCCCAGGTGGTAAGCAGTTCTTC
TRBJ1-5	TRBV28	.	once	CASSYGGTGNQPQHF	TGTGCCAGCAGTTACGGGGGGACGGGCAATCAGCCCCAGCATTTT
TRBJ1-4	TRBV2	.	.	CASSKLALIIF	TGTGCCAGCAGTAAGCTCGCCTTAATAATTTTT
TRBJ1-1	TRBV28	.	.	CASSPRDILTEAFF	TGTGCCAGCAGCCCCCGGGACATCCTCACTGAAGCTTTCTTT
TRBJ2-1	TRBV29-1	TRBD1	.	CSVDRPRDRVGNEQFF	TGCAGCGTTGACCGTCCCCGGGACAGGGTTGGCAATGAGCAGTTCTTC
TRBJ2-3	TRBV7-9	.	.	CASSWGHRTDTQYF	TGTGCCAGCAGCTGGGGACATCGCACAGATACGCAGTATTTT
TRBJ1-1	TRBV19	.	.	CASRLPGGANTEAFF	TGTGCCAGTAGATTGCCTGGGGGGGCGAACACTGAAGCTTTCTTT
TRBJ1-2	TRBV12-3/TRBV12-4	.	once	CASTRQDYGYTF	TGTGCCAGCACACGACAGGACTATGGCTACACCTTC
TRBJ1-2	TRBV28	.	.	CASSLYRPWNYGYTF	TGTGCCAGCAGTTTGTACAGGCCATGGAACTATGGCTACACCTTC
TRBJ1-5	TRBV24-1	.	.	CATSGAGNPVDQPQHF	TGTGCCACCAGTGGCGCGGGCAACCCCGTTGATCAGCCCCAGCATTTT